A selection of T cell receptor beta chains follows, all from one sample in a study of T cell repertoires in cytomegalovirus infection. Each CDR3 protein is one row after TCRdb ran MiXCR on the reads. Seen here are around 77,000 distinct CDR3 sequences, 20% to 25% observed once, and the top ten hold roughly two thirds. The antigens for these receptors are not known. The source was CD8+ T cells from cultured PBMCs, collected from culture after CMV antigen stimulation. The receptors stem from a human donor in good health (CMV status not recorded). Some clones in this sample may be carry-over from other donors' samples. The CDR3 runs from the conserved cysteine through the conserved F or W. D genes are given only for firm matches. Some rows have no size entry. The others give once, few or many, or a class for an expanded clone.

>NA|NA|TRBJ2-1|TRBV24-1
CATTGSYNEQFF
TGTGCCACAACTGGTTCCTACAATGAGCAGTTCTTC
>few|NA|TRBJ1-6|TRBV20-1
CSARDWGSSSYNSPLHF
TGCAGTGCTAGAGATTGGGGGTCAAGCTCCTATAATTCACCCCTCCACTTT
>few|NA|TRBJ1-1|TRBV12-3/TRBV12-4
CASSLAPRGTEAFF
TGTGCCAGCAGTTTGGCTCCCCGGGGAACTGAAGCTTTCTTT
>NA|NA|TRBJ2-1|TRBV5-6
CASILNSGNEQFF
TGTGCCAGCATCCTTAACTCTGGAAATGAGCAGTTCTTC
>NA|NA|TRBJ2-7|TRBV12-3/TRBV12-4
CASEYGGRPYEQYF
TGTGCCAGCGAATACGGGGGGCGCCCTTACGAGCAGTACTTC
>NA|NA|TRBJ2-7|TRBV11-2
CASSRQGSSYEQYF
TGTGCCAGCAGCCGCCAGGGGAGCTCCTACGAGCAGTACTTC
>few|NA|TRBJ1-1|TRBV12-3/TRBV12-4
CASSFRDDVTEAFF
TGTGCCAGCAGTTTCAGGGATGATGTCACTGAAGCTTTCTTT
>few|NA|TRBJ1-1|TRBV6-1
CASSEPTREAFF
TGTGCCAGCAGTGAACCGACGCGTGAAGCTTTCTTT
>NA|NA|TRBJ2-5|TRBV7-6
CASSLVGQETQYF
TGTGCCAGCAGCTTAGTAGGTCAAGAGACCCAGTACTTC
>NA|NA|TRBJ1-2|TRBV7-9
CAIFSLGSVGYTF
TGTGCCATCTTCAGCCTGGGGTCGGTTGGCTACACCTTC
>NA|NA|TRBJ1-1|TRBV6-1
CASTLGGEGITEAFF
TGTGCCAGCACCCTGGGGGGGGAAGGGATCACTGAAGCTTTCTTT
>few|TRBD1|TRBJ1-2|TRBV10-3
CAIRMGQGADGYTF
TGTGCCATCAGGATGGGACAGGGGGCAGATGGCTACACCTTC
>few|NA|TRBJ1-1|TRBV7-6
CATLPASGTEAFF
TGTGCCACTCTCCCCGCCTCGGGCACTGAAGCTTTCTTT
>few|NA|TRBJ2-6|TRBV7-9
CASTPRGANILTF
TGTGCCAGCACCCCACGGGGGGCCAACATCCTGACTTTC
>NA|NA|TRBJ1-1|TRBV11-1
CASSPPITERPENTEAFF
TGTGCCAGCAGCCCACCAATAACGGAGAGACCTGAGAACACTGAAGCTTTCTTT
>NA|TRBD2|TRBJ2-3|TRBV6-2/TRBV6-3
CASSYDAGERDMQYF
TGTGCCAGCAGTTACGATGCGGGGGAGCGGGATATGCAGTATTTT
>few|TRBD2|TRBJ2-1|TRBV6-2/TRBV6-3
CASSYSQAGSNNEQFF
TGTGCCAGCAGTTACTCGCAAGCGGGGTCTAACAATGAGCAGTTCTTC
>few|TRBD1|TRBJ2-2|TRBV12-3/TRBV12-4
CASSFYPRDRGNTGELFF
TGTGCCAGCAGTTTTTACCCGAGGGACAGGGGAAACACCGGGGAGCTGTTTTTT
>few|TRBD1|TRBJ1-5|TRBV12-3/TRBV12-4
CASSLETGGDQPQHF
TGTGCCAGCAGTTTAGAGACAGGGGGCGATCAGCCCCAGCATTTT
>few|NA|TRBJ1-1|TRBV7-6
CASSLGPRKAFF
TGTGCCAGCAGCCTAGGGCCTAGAAAAGCTTTCTTT
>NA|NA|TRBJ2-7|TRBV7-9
CASSLEETGRYEQYF
TGTGCCAGCAGCTTAGAGGAGACAGGGAGGTACGAGCAGTACTTC
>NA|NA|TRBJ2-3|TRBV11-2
CASSPDDWGVSDTQYF
TGTGCCAGCAGCCCAGACGATTGGGGGGTATCCGATACGCAGTATTTT
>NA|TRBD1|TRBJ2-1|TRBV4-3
CASSQAPTGYNEQFF
TGCGCCAGCAGCCAAGCTCCGACAGGGTACAATGAGCAGTTCTTC
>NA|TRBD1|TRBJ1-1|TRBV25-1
CASSARQGMNTEAFF
TGTGCCAGCAGTGCTAGACAGGGCATGAACACTGAAGCTTTCTTT
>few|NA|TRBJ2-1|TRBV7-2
CASSPGDQYNEWQFF
TGTGCCAGCAGCCCAGGGGACCAGTACAATGAGTGGCAGTTCTTC
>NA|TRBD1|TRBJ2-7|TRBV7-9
CASSTRQGSSSYEQYF
TGTGCCAGCAGCACCCGACAGGGTTCGAGCTCCTACGAGCAGTACTTC
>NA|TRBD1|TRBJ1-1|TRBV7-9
CASSPIQGRITEAFF
TGTGCCAGCAGCCCGATACAGGGGAGAATCACTGAAGCTTTCTTT
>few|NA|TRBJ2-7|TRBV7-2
CASSLLTGAFYEQYF
TGTGCCAGCAGCTTATTGACAGGTGCCTTTTACGAGCAGTACTTC
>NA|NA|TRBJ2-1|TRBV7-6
CASSLAGGGTEQFF
TGTGCTAGCAGCTTAGCCGGAGGCGGAACAGAGCAGTTCTTC
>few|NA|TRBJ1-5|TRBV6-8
CASTDGWVEGNQPQHF
TGTGCCAGCACCGACGGATGGGTGGAGGGCAATCAGCCCCAGCATTTT
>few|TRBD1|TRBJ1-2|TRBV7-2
CASSLNRGPHGYTF
TGTGCCAGCAGCTTGAACAGGGGGCCTCATGGCTACACCTTC
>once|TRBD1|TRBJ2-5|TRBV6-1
CASSLYRGQETQYF
TGTGCCAGCAGTTTATACAGGGGCCAAGAGACCCAGTACTTC
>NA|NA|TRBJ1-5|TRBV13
CASSLGLGLGQPQHF
TGTGCCAGCAGCTTAGGCCTCGGGTTAGGTCAGCCCCAGCATTTT
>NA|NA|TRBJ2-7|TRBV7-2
CASSFAKSLTEAYEQYF
TGTGCCAGCAGCTTCGCCAAGAGTTTGACAGAAGCCTACGAGCAGTACTTC
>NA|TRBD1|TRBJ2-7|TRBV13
CASSTWGQGAPYEQYF
TGTGCCAGCAGCACATGGGGGCAGGGGGCCCCCTACGAGCAGTACTTC
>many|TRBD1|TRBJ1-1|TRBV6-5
CASSYSQGMNTEAFF
TGTGCCAGCAGTTACTCACAGGGGATGAACACTGAAGCTTTCTTT
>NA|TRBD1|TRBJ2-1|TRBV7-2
CASSLVDRVYNEQFF
TGTGCCAGCAGCTTAGTTGACAGGGTCTACAATGAGCAGTTCTTC
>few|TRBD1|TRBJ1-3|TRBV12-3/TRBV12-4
CASSEDRGRGNTIYF
TGTGCCAGCAGTGAGGACAGGGGGAGGGGAAACACCATATATTTT
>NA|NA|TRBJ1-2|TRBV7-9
CAFGARDGYGYTF
TGTGCCTTCGGTGCCAGGGATGGGTATGGCTACACCTTC
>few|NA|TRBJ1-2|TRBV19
CASSISDRRNYGYTF
TGTGCCAGTAGTATATCGGACAGAAGAAACTATGGCTACACCTTC
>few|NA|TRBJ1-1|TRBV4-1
CASSPRDHGEEAFF
TGCGCCAGCAGCCCCAGGGACCACGGGGAAGAAGCTTTCTTT
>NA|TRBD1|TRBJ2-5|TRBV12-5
CASSTGQGHRPQETQYF
TGTGCTAGTTCGACCGGACAGGGCCACCGACCTCAAGAGACCCAGTACTTC
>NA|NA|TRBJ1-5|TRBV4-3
CASSRNVMEGVNQPQHF
TGCGCCAGCAGCCGGAACGTCATGGAGGGGGTCAATCAGCCCCAGCATTTT
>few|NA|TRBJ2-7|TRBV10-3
CAISDPWDTRTQSYEQYF
TGTGCCATCAGCGATCCTTGGGACACACGAACTCAATCCTACGAGCAGTACTTC
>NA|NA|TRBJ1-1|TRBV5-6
CASRSQGLNTEAFF
TGTGCCAGCAGATCTCAGGGGTTAAACACTGAAGCTTTCTTT
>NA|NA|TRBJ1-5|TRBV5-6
CASSLGEIQPQHF
TGTGCCAGCAGCTTGGGGGAAATTCAGCCCCAGCATTTT
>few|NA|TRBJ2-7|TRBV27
CASSLRVPYEQYF
TGTGCCAGCAGCCTCAGGGTTCCCTACGAGCAGTACTTC
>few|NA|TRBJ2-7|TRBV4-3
CASSQDRGDSSYEQYF
TGCGCCAGCAGCCAAGACAGGGGCGACAGCTCCTACGAGCAGTACTTC
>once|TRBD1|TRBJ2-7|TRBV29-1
CSVRTGRSYEQYF
TGCAGCGTCAGGACAGGGAGGTCCTACGAGCAGTACTTC
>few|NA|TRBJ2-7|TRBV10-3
CAIIPDSWGRGEQYF
TGTGCCATCATCCCGGACAGTTGGGGTAGAGGCGAGCAGTACTTC
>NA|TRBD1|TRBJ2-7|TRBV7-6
CASSLWDRGEQYF
TGTGCCAGCAGCTTATGGGACAGGGGCGAGCAGTACTTC
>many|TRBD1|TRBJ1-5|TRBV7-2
CASSLEMGQGPNQPQHF
TGTGCCAGCAGCTTAGAGATGGGACAGGGGCCCAATCAGCCCCAGCATTTT
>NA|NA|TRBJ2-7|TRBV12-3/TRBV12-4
CASSLGGGSYEQYF
TGTGCCAGCAGTTTAGGGGGCGGCTCCTACGAGCAGTACTTC
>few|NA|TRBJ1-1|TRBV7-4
CASSLGRAAFF
TGTGCCAGCAGCTTAGGCAGGGCGGCTTTCTTT
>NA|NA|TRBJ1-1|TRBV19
CASSIGREAFF
TGTGCCAGTAGTATCGGCCGGGAAGCTTTCTTT
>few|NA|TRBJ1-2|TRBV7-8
CASSSTGGYTF
TGTGCCAGCAGCTCCACCGGGGGCTACACCTTC
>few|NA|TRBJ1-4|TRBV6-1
CASSLRPGPTNEKLFF
TGTGCCAGCAGCCTTCGGCCTGGGCCAACTAATGAAAAACTGTTTTTT
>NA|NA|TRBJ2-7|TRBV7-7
CAVSKLSTSTTPGRISYEQYF
TGTGCCGTCTCTAAACTGTCCACTTCAACAACACCGGGGCGGATTTCCTACGAGCAGTACTTC